The source of this T cell receptor beta chain is a study of T cell responses to AZD1222 COVID-19 vaccine. Assay used: immunoSEQ multiplex PCR; TCRdb lists only in-frame clones, some missing. The sample records 130,000 to 150,000 clones, 90% being singletons. The source material was peripheral blood, sampled on day 0 of AZD1222 vaccination. The origin of this receptor is an adult in good health.

CDR3 protein: CAWMFRTSGRAEQFF. The DNA of the CDR3 is TGTGCCTGGATGTTCAGGACTAGCGGGAGGGCCGAGCAGTTCTTC. The chain has TRBV30 and TRBJ2-1, with 15 bases lining up with TRBD2. Germline values: CDR1 GTSNPN, CDR2 SVGIG (reference sequence). V shed 4 bases and J 10 bases; nucleotides not matched to a gene: 8. The CDR3 totals 15 residues.